This TCR beta chain appears in the sequencing data of a study of T cell responses to AZD1222 COVID-19 vaccine (dated by TCRdb to about 2021). About the study as a whole: A total of about 250 trial participants underwent TCR sequencing, of whom about 200 had received two doses of AZD1222 and roughly 26 had received two doses of the MenACWY control vaccine. Trial participants were enrolled by age into 18-55, 56-69 and 70-plus year subgroups, with around 140, 26 and 57 TCR-sequenced participants respectively.

The junction shows trimming of 4 bases on V and 4 bases on J, and the gene matches do not reach 18 bases of it. The germline V gene encodes CDR1 SGHRS and CDR2 YFSETQ. The CDR3 spans 18 residues, from the cysteine through the phenylalanine. Kept here is only the CDR3 DNA, which spans 54 bases and is read in frame from base 1. Turning to this clone: It lacks a known antigen. No base qualities exist here, and no much larger clone lies one base off it.

The time point label, as the study defines it: about 28 days (+/-7) after the second vaccine dose. AZD1222 recipients given second doses at about 4 weeks or at about 12 weeks were pooled, since spike-specific TCR depth and breadth were not found to differ between the two schedules. The vaccinee samples were drawn from two UK trials, COV001 and COV002, one of which was a single-blind randomized controlled phase 2/3 trial testing AZD1222 (ChAdOx1 nCoV-19) in healthy adults. For TCRbeta chain sequencing, PBMC samples from trial participants were taken at day 0 and at day 28 after the second dose. The CDR3 regions of human TCRbeta chains were subjected to immunosequencing. In the original analysis: Repertoire TCRs were matched against a reference library of SARS-CoV-2-specific TCRs generated with the MIRA antigen-specificity platform. Breadth meant the fraction of unique TCRs that were SARS-CoV-2-associated, whereas depth meant the fraction of total T cells that were SARS-CoV-2-associated. Using the MIRA data, each spike-specific TCR was assigned both to the spike region to which the TCR was reactive and to a CD4 or CD8 class. Log10-transformed breadth and depth values were compared by one-way ANOVA with Sidak's multiple comparisons tests. In TCRdb, the immuneACCESS table is reduced to in-frame sequences with V and J assigned. These tables do not hold every clone; where another copy was compared, an unresolved V gene accounts for under half, and the others remain unexplained. D and trimming come from the DNA, and the V and J calls and clone size come from that table. The sample has 90,000 to 150,000 clones on record, roughly 86% of them singletons. 3% of the sample goes to the ten largest clones.

Overall results and qualifications from the work: Reportedly, almost half of the unique spike-specific TCRs recognized epitopes lying outside the regions that are mutated in the B.1.351 and B.1.1.7 variants. Because no samples from the day 14 peak response were available, repertoires could be characterized only after the peak T cell response. Conclusions about previously exposed vaccinees are limited, since just five or six AZD1222 recipients were seropositive for SARS-CoV-2 at baseline. In the small 56-69-year group, the increase in depth fell short of significance, most likely because of low power. Participants were mostly white British, with more females than males. The authors suggested clonal diversity may have been underestimated. After two AZD1222 doses, both the breadth and the depth of spike-specific TCRs were significantly higher than at day 0 and than in MenACWY recipients. Vaccine-associated CD4 TCRs spanned the whole spike protein, with dominant responses in regions 160-218 and 743-854.

The sample was peripheral blood, taken 28 days after the second AZD1222 dose. This chain is built from TRBV5-1 and TRBJ2-3, and TRBD1 matches 7 of the central bases. The clonotype originates from an adult who received the AZD1222 COVID-19 vaccine. CDR3 sequence: CASSRGQPRTIIPDTQYF. The nucleotides are TGCGCCAGCAGCCGGGGACAGCCCCGAACGATTATACCAGATACGCAGTATTTT.